These T cell receptor beta chains were read from a single sample in a study of OX40 agonist ivuxolimab in advanced cancers. This table comes from immunoSEQ multiplex PCR, and its TCRdb copy is limited to in-frame clones, with some not included. The sample contains more than 80,000 clones, 70% to 90% of which appear only once. Sequenced here: CD4+ or CD8+ T cells sorted from blood, sampled in a trial of the OX40 agonist ivuxolimab. All receptors derive from an adult with an advanced solid tumor such as melanoma, head and neck, liver or kidney cancer. CDR3s include the opening cysteine and the closing phenylalanine or tryptophan. The D gene is left open where the match is weak. Clone size is given for some rows only: seen once, a few or many times, or a class if the clone is expanded.

v_call: TRBV5-1; d_call: .; j_call: TRBJ2-1; clone_size: .; cdr3_nt: TGCGCCAGCAGCTCCCACACCGACAATGAGCAGTTCTTC; cdr3_aa: CASSSHTDNEQFF
v_call: TRBV5-1; d_call: .; j_call: TRBJ2-1; clone_size: once; cdr3_nt: TGCGCCAGCAGCACCCCGGGGAGCATGGAGCAGTTCTTC; cdr3_aa: CASSTPGSMEQFF
v_call: TRBV10-2; d_call: .; j_call: TRBJ2-2; clone_size: .; cdr3_nt: TGCGCCAGCAGACGTACAGGGTCTGCGGGGGAGCTGTTTTTT; cdr3_aa: CASRRTGSAGELFF
v_call: TRBV18; d_call: .; j_call: TRBJ2-3; clone_size: .; cdr3_nt: TGTGCCAGCTCACCACCTTCCGCGGATACGCAGTATTTT; cdr3_aa: CASSPPSADTQYF
v_call: TRBV10-3; d_call: TRBD1; j_call: TRBJ1-4; clone_size: .; cdr3_nt: TGTGCCACCGGGACAGGGGGCGTCGGTTTTGAAAAACTGTTTTTT; cdr3_aa: CATGTGGVGFEKLFF
v_call: TRBV7-2; d_call: .; j_call: TRBJ2-3; clone_size: .; cdr3_nt: TGTGCCAGCAGCTTAAGGCAGGCTTTTCCAGATACGCAGTATTTT; cdr3_aa: CASSLRQAFPDTQYF
v_call: TRBV18; d_call: .; j_call: TRBJ2-1; clone_size: .; cdr3_nt: TGTGCCAGCTCACCATCGGCAGGGGACAATGAGCAGTTCTTC; cdr3_aa: CASSPSAGDNEQFF
v_call: TRBV6-4; d_call: .; j_call: TRBJ2-7; clone_size: .; cdr3_nt: TGTGCCAGCAGTAGACTAGGGGGCTCGGAGCAGTACTTC; cdr3_aa: CASSRLGGSEQYF
v_call: TRBV9; d_call: .; j_call: TRBJ1-3; clone_size: .; cdr3_nt: TGTGCCAGCAGCGGGCGAGGGATGCTTGAGGACACCATATATTTT; cdr3_aa: CASSGRGMLEDTIYF
v_call: TRBV28; d_call: TRBD1; j_call: TRBJ2-7; clone_size: .; cdr3_nt: TGTGCCAGCAGTTTTTCGGGACAGGGCAAATACGAGCAGTACTTC; cdr3_aa: CASSFSGQGKYEQYF